Below, 28 T cell receptor beta chains from the same sample are listed, as sequenced in a study of control samples from healthy donors and cancer patients. Using immunoSEQ multiplex PCR, the repertoire was profiled, and TCRdb retains in-frame clones only, with some absent. Of 50,000 or so clones detected, over 90% appear once; the ten largest clones hold about 25%. The sequencing input was PBMCs. These receptors were obtained from a woman aged 45-65 years with head and neck cancer.

The rearrangement joins TRBV5-5 to TRBJ1-2, with D hard to call. The length of the CDR3 is 13 residues. Germline values: CDR1 SGHKS, CDR2 YYEKEE (reference sequence). Trimming removed 2 bases from V and 7 bases from J, with 12 bases in between. The CDR3 DNA reads TGTGCCAGCAGCTTAGTGGGAGGCAGTGGCTACACCTTC. Encoded protein: CASSLVGGSGYTF.

The CDR3 DNA reads as TGTGCCTGGAGGGCCTGGACTGACAATGAGCAGTTCTTC. Amino acids: CAWRAWTDNEQFF. V gene TRBV30 combines with J gene TRBJ2-1, with D perhaps matching TRBD2 (5 bases). The germline V gene has CDR1 GTSNPN and CDR2 SVGIG (reference sequence). CDR3 size: 13 residues. Trimming pared 3 bases from V and 5 bases from J, leaving 11 bases between.

The chain has TRBV5-1 and TRBJ1-1; D is unclear. V lost 3 bases, J lost 0 bases, and 15 bases lay in between. This CDR3 is built from 16 residues. The germline gives CDR1 SGHRS, CDR2 YFSETQ. The DNA for the CDR3 is TGCGCCAGCAGCTCCCCACGGGAAGGGATGAACACTGAAGCTTTCTTT. Protein sequence: CASSSPREGMNTEAFF.

This clone came up a few times. The chain is built from TRBV30 and TRBJ2-7; 7 positions agree with TRBD1. The V and J ends lost 0 bases and 3 bases, in that order; junction bases with no gene match: 17. From germline, CDR1 is GTSNPN and CDR2 SVGIG (reference sequence). CDR3 length equals 18 residues. The CDR3 here is CAWSVLGPYRGQDYEQYF. The CDR3 DNA reads as TGTGCCTGGAGTGTACTCGGACCCTACAGGGGTCAAGACTACGAGCAGTACTTC.

This clone was seen a few times. V and J are TRBV5-1 and TRBJ2-3; D may be TRBD2 (6 bases). CDR3 size: 16 residues. V lost 2 bases, J lost 3 bases, and 16 bases lay in between. Germline V lookup: CDR1 SGHRS, CDR2 YFSETQ. The CDR3 sequence is CASSFYSGENTDTQYF. CDR3 DNA: TGCGCCAGCAGCTTCTATTCGGGGGAAAATACAGATACGCAGTATTTT.

V gene TRBV18 combines with J gene TRBJ1-2; D is undetermined. This CDR3 spans 14 amino acids. Germline V gene lookup returns CDR1 KGHSH and CDR2 LQKENI. V was pared by 1 base and J by 2 bases, with 8 bases between. CDR3 residues: CASSPQGLNYGYTF. CDR3 DNA sequence: TGTGCCAGCTCACCACAAGGGTTGAACTATGGCTACACCTTC. Full variable domain (rest looked up from reference TRBV18 and TRBJ1-2): NAGVMQNPRHLVRRRGQEARLRCSPMKGHSHVYWYRQLPEEGLKFMVYLQKENIIDESGMPKERFSAEFPKEGPSILRIQQVVRGDSAAYFCASSPQGLNYGYTFGSGTRLTVV.

The chain recombines TRBV19 with TRBJ1-2; 7 bases fit TRBD1. V lost 4 bases and J lost 4; bases outside the gene matches: 3. Germline CDR1 and CDR2: LNHDA and SQIVND (reference sequence). The CDR3 covers 13 residues. The CDR3 protein is CASSTGTAYGYTF. Here the CDR3 DNA reads TGTGCCAGTAGTACAGGGACAGCCTATGGCTACACCTTC. The full variable domain, in which reference TRBV19 and TRBJ1-2 provide the parts outside the CDR3, is DGGITQSPKYLFRKEGQNVTLSCEQNLNHDAMYWYRQDPGQGLRLIYYSQIVNDFQKGDIAEGYSVSREKKESFPLTVTSAQKNPTAFYLCASSTGTAYGYTFGSGTRLTVV.

The rearrangement uses TRBV5-1 and TRBJ2-6, with a weak D call TRBD1 (6 bases). The V gene's germline CDR1 is SGHRS and CDR2 YFSETQ. The CDR3 sequence is 15 residues long. V was shortened by 0 bases and J by 4 bases, with 8 bases between the two germline ends. The CDR3: CASSLAGVGANVLTF. The DNA of the CDR3 is TGCGCCAGCAGCTTGGCAGGGGTCGGGGCCAACGTCCTGACTTTC.

The V and J genes are TRBV27 and TRBJ1-5; D is unclear. V lost 6 bases and J 3 bases, leaving 12 bases between the germline ends. Per the germline V gene, CDR1 is MNHEY and CDR2 is SMNVEV (reference sequence). The CDR3 is made up of 14 amino acids. CDR3 residues: CASRPRVNNQPQHF. For the CDR3, the DNA is TGTGCCAGCAGACCTAGGGTTAACAATCAGCCCCAGCATTTT.

The gene calls are TRBV10-3 and TRBJ2-7, with D uncertain. Trimming pared 2 bases from V and 3 bases from J, leaving 2 bases between. The germline CDR1 and CDR2 sequences are ENHRY and SYGVKD. The CDR3 loop spans 11 amino acids. CDR3 nucleotides: TGTGCCATCAGTGAGCTCTACGAGCAGTACTTC. This sequence encodes CAISELYEQYF.

The chain carries TRBV7-2 and TRBJ2-6, with TRBD1 matching 8 bases. Germline lookup yields CDR1 SGHTA and CDR2 FQGNSA. V lost 4 bases, J lost 7 bases, and 12 bases stayed unmatched. The CDR3 sequence is 17 residues long. The DNA for the CDR3 is TGTGCCAGCAGCTCCAGGACAGGGTGGGAATTAGCCAACGTCCTGACTTTC. Its protein is CASSSRTGWELANVLTF.

The chain is built from TRBV19 and TRBJ1-2; D is undetermined. Germline values: CDR1 LNHDA, CDR2 SQIVND (reference sequence). V was shortened by 0 bases and J by 7 bases, with 9 bases between the two germline ends. This CDR3 is 13 amino acids long. CDR3 in DNA: TGTGCCAGTAGTATAGACTACAACACTGGCTACACCTTC. Amino acid sequence: CASSIDYNTGYTF.

The gene calls are TRBV11-1 and TRBJ2-1; D ambiguous. CDR3 length equals 12 residues. V was trimmed by 1 base and J by 7 bases, leaving 5 bases between them. Germline V gives CDR1 SGHAT, CDR2 FQDESV (reference sequence). CDR3: CASSLEMNEQFF. CDR3 nucleotides: TGTGCCAGCAGCTTAGAGATGAATGAGCAGTTCTTC.

The V gene is TRBV6-1, the J gene TRBJ1-4, with D possibly matching TRBD1 (6 bases). Per germline, CDR1 MNHNS and CDR2 SASEGT. V was clipped by 1 base and J by 8 bases, with 8 bases between them. CDR3 length: 13 amino acids. Here the CDR3 reads CASSEVRGEKLFF. CDR3 DNA: TGTGCCAGCAGTGAAGTAAGGGGGGAAAAACTGTTTTTT.

This clone showed up just once. The rearrangement links TRBV5-1 to TRBJ1-4; 8 bases fit TRBD1. CDR1 SGHRS and CDR2 YFSETQ come from the germline V gene. The ends lost 2 bases at V and 2 bases at J; junction bases unmatched: 8. This CDR3 comprises 17 residues. The DNA for the CDR3 is TGCGCCAGCAGCTTCACAGGGGGAGTAAGGACTAATGAAAAACTGTTTTTT. Protein product: CASSFTGGVRTNEKLFF.

CDR3 in DNA: TGCGCCAACCAACCGGGACAGGGGGAAAGCAATTCACCCCTCCACTTT. Encoded protein: CANQPGQGESNSPLHF. This chain uses TRBV5-1 with TRBJ1-6, with 11 bases lining up with TRBD1. This CDR3 comprises 16 residues. The V gene end was trimmed by 9 bases and the J gene end by 7 bases; junction bases not matched to a gene: 12. Germline V lookup: CDR1 SGHRS, CDR2 YFSETQ. Full variable domain (missing parts from reference TRBV5-1 and TRBJ1-6): KAGVTQTPRYLIKTRGQQVTLSCSPISGHRSVSWYQQTPGQGLQFLFEYFSETQRNKGNFPGRFSGRQFSNSRSEMNVSTLELGDSALYLCANQPGQGESNSPLHFGNGTRLTVT.

The chain combines TRBV30 with TRBJ2-7; 9 bases agree with TRBD1. This CDR3 has 14 residues. Germline loops: CDR1 GTSNPN, CDR2 SVGIG (reference sequence). Germline trimming cut 0 bases from V and 5 bases from J; bases unmatched to any gene: 5. DNA for the CDR3: TGTGCCTGGAGTGTACGACGACAGGGGGACGAGCAGTACTTC. This encodes CAWSVRRQGDEQYF.

Concerning this clone itself: The junction does not match germline at one end; this may be a read error. The V call is TRBV28, the J call TRBJ1-2; TRBD1 might be the D (6 bases). Per germline, CDR1 MDHEN and CDR2 SYDVKM. CDR3 size: 13 residues. CDR3 protein: CASSSFIWGPNAF. As DNA, the CDR3 is TGTGCCAGCAGTTCCTTTATTTGGGGGCCTAACGCCTTC.

The chain combines TRBV5-6 with TRBJ1-2; 7 bases map to TRBD1. V lost 5 bases, J lost 6 bases, and 7 bases stayed unmatched. CDR3 length: 13 residues. Looked up from germline, CDR1 is SGHDT and CDR2 is YYEEEE. CDR3 DNA: TGTGCCAGCAGTTGGGGACAGTCGAATGGCTACACCTTC. It encodes CASSWGQSNGYTF. The entire variable domain, with the rest obtained from reference TRBV5-6 and TRBJ1-2, is as follows: DAGVTQSPTHLIKTRGQQVTLRCSPKSGHDTVSWYQQALGQGPQFIFQYYEEEERQRGNFPDRFSGHQFPNYSSELNVNALLLGDSALYLCASSWGQSNGYTFGSGTRLTVV.

This clone appeared a single time. The gene calls are TRBV6-2 or TRBV6-3 and TRBJ2-1, with D unresolved. The CDR3 covers 16 residues. V was trimmed by 5 bases and J by 3 bases, leaving 17 bases between them. Germline lookup yields CDR1 MNHEY and CDR2 SVGEGT. CDR3 loop: CASSPTHSAGYNEQFF. In DNA, the CDR3 is TGTGCCAGCAGTCCCACCCACAGTGCTGGCTACAATGAGCAGTTCTTC.

The chain employs TRBV5-6 and TRBJ1-2; D perhaps matches TRBD1 (6 bases). Germline V gene data show CDR1 as SGHDT and CDR2 as YYEEEE. V was cut by 2 bases and J by 4 bases, with 12 bases left in between. This CDR3 region has 14 residues. CDR3 nucleotide sequence: TGTGCCAGCAGCTTCGGGGGCCCGACCTATGGCTACACCTTC. It yields the protein CASSFGGPTYGYTF.

The J gene is TRBJ2-2, the V gene TRBV28; TRBD1 is a possible D gene (6 bases). Trimming pared 7 bases from V and 1 base from J, leaving 10 bases between. The CDR3 sequence is 14 residues long. The germline gives CDR1 MDHEN, CDR2 SYDVKM. The CDR3 loop is CASKGDLNTGELFF. CDR3 in DNA: TGTGCCAGCAAGGGGGATCTGAACACCGGGGAGCTGTTTTTT.

CDR3 region: CAWSALSRDQPQHF. CDR3 coding DNA: TGTGCCTGGAGTGCTCTCTCCAGGGACCAGCCCCAGCATTTT. The V call is TRBV30, the J call TRBJ1-5; D might be TRBD1 (5 bases). From germline, CDR1 is GTSNPN and CDR2 SVGIG (reference sequence). The CDR3 is 14 residues long. V dropped 1 base and J dropped 7 bases, with 14 bases sitting between them. The full variable domain, its missing parts supplied by reference TRBV30 and TRBJ1-5, is SQTIHQWPATLVQPVGSPLSLECTVEGTSNPNLYWYRQAAGRGLQLLFYSVGIGQISSEVPQNLSASRPQDRQFILSSKKLLLSDSGFYLCAWSALSRDQPQHFGDGTRLSIL.

The sample holds a few counts of this clone. The CDR3 protein is CASSKGGFKISGANVLTF. DNA for the CDR3: TGTGCCAGCAGCAAAGGAGGGTTTAAGATCTCTGGGGCCAACGTCCTGACTTTC. V gene TRBV21-1 combines with J gene TRBJ2-6; TRBD2 is the table's D call and was not checked against the DNA. TRBV21-1 is a recognized pseudogene. The CDR3 runs to 18 residues.

V usage is TRBV6-5 and J usage is TRBJ1-5, with D unresolved. CDR1 is MNHEY and CDR2 is SVGAGI in the germline V gene. V shed 6 bases and J shed 0 bases, with 12 bases lying between them. The CDR3 covers 15 residues. In nucleotides, the CDR3 is TGTGCCAGCAGACCCTCGGGAGATAGCAATCAGCCCCAGCATTTT. This encodes CASRPSGDSNQPQHF.

This clone was counted a single time. The chain has TRBV18 and TRBJ1-4; TRBD1 agrees at 11 bases. J was trimmed by 6 bases and V by 3 bases; bases with no gene match: 6. The germline V gene has CDR1 KGHSH and CDR2 LQKENI. CDR3 size: 16 residues. The CDR3 DNA follows: TGTGCCAGCTCACCGTACAGGACAGGGGGCGATGAAAAACTGTTTTTT. Translated: CASSPYRTGGDEKLFF. The full variable domain, with the rest looked up from reference TRBV18 and TRBJ1-4, is NAGVMQNPRHLVRRRGQEARLRCSPMKGHSHVYWYRQLPEEGLKFMVYLQKENIIDESGMPKERFSAEFPKEGPSILRIQQVVRGDSAAYFCASSPYRTGGDEKLFFGSGTQLSVL.

The CDR3 DNA reads TGTGCCAGCAGCCGCCTCGGACGGGTTAATGAAAAACTGTTTTTT. This encodes CASSRLGRVNEKLFF. V is TRBV28 and J is TRBJ1-4; D call uncertain. CDR1 MDHEN and CDR2 SYDVKM come from the germline V gene. The V end lost 6 bases, the J end lost 4 bases, and 15 bases lay between the germline ends. The CDR3 loop spans 15 amino acids.

The V call is TRBV13, the J call TRBJ1-2, with 7 bases identical to TRBD1. The V gene end was trimmed by 5 bases and the J gene end by 6 bases; junction bases not matched to a gene: 15. The germline V gene encodes CDR1 PRHDT and CDR2 FYEKMQ (reference sequence). This CDR3 has 16 amino acids. CDR3: CASSLLHNRGKNGYTF. The CDR3 coding sequence is TGTGCCAGCAGCCTACTACACAACAGGGGAAAGAATGGCTACACCTTC.